This T cell receptor beta chain was profiled in a study of graft-versus-host responses after intestinal transplantation. Study overall: Among the recipients, all got anti-thymocyte globulin induction and then tacrolimus and steroids for around 3 years. Study results and limitations: Recipient marrow contained GvH clones, some of which appeared first in ileum or blood.

Method: immunoSEQ multiplex PCR; TCRdb's copy keeps in-frame clones and lacks some. The table records about 88,000 clones, approximately 90% of them present only once. Per the germline V gene, CDR1 is MDHEN and CDR2 is SYDVKM. The CDR3 totals 18 residues. V lost 6 bases to trimming and J lost 3 bases; unmatched junction nucleotides: 17. As regards this clone: Antigen unknown.

This sequence was found in a human donor who was the organ donor for an intestinal transplant. V gene TRBV28 combines with J gene TRBJ1-2, with TRBD1 identical over 9 bases. Sequences were derived from unstimulated CD4+ T cells sorted from spleen or lymph node cells, sampled before transplant. CDR3 bases: TGTGCCAGCAGCCCGGACAGGGGATACCTCCCGACTCACTATGGCTACACCTTC. Amino acid sequence: CASSPDRGYLPTHYGYTF.